One T cell receptor (beta chain) is described in this entry. The antigen is not known. This CDR3 comprises 13 residues. From germline, CDR1 is SQVTM and CDR2 ANQGSEA. These data come from a study of CXCR3-negative and CXCR3-positive naive CD8 T cells. Study observations and caveats: Comparison of naive subsets found surface CD5 to be comparable, and TCR strength was inferred on the basis of TRB CDR3 properties.

All TRB cDNA libraries came from 5' RACE performed with UMI labels. TCRdb re-called the 5' RACE reads and catalogs CDR3 proteins one per entry, DNA excluded. Its listing shows roughly 89,000 distinct CDR3 sequences. The clonotype comes from a human donor in good health. Some clones in this sample may be carry-over from other donors' samples. This sequence joins TRBV29-1 and TRBJ2-1. What was sequenced was naive CXCR3- CD8+ T cells from blood. Subset meaning: CD45RO-CCR7+CD27+CD95- naive CD8+ T cells lacking CXCR3 (TNR3-). This chain's CDR3 is CSVYTSSYNEQFF.